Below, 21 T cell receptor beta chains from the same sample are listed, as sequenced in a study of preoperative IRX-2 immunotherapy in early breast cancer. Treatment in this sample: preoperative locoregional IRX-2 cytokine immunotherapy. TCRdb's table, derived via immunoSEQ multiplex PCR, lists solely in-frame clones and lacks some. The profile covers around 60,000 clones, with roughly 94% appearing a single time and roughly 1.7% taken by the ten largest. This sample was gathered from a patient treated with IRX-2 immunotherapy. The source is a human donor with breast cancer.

DNA of the CDR3: TGTGCCAGCAGCTACGGGGCAGGGGGTCTCGAGCAGTACTTC. Translating it yields CASSYGAGGLEQYF. V is TRBV7-2 and J is TRBJ2-7; 7 bases agree with TRBD1. This CDR3 spans 14 amino acids. Looked up from germline, CDR1 is SGHTA and CDR2 is FQGNSA. The junction had 9 bases not matched to a gene; V was cut back by 4 bases and J by 6 bases.

As DNA, the CDR3 is TGTGCCAGCAGTTCCGCGAAGTGGACAGCATCTAGCAATCAGCCCCAGCATTTT. Protein sequence: CASSSAKWTASSNQPQHF. The V gene is TRBV28, the J gene TRBJ1-5; TRBD1 might be the D (6 bases). Germline V gene lookup returns CDR1 MDHEN and CDR2 SYDVKM. V gave up 4 bases and J gave up 0 bases, with 19 bases separating them. The CDR3 runs 18 residues.

CDR3 sequence reads: CASSVGQQNEAFF. The DNA for the CDR3 is TGTGCCAGCTCCGTGGGACAGCAGAATGAAGCTTTCTTT. The chain has TRBV18 and TRBJ1-1, with 7 bases identical to TRBD1. Trimming at V came to 6 bases and at J to 7 bases, leaving 8 bases not matched to a gene. Germline assignment: CDR1 KGHSH and CDR2 LQKENI. The CDR3 is 13 residues long.

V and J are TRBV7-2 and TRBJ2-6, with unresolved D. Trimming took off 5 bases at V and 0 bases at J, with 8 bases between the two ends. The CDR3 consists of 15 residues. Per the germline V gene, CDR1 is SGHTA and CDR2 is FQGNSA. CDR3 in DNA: TGTGCCAGCAGCCGTTATAGCTCTGGGGCCAACGTCCTGACTTTC. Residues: CASSRYSSGANVLTF.

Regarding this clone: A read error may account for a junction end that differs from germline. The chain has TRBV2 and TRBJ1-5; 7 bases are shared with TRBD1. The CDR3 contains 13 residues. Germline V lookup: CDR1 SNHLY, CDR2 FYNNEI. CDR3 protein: CASNDRVDQPQHF. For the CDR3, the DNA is TGTGCAAGCAATGACAGGGTGGACCAGCCCCAGCATTTT.

CDR3 sequence reads: CATQTGTSGVWDTQYF. The DNA of the CDR3 is TGTGCCACCCAGACCGGGACTAGCGGGGTCTGGGATACGCAGTATTTT. The genes are TRBV19 and TRBJ2-3; the match to TRBD2 covers 13 bases. V shed 10 bases and J 6 bases; nucleotides not matched to a gene: 13. Germline loops: CDR1 LNHDA, CDR2 SQIVND (reference sequence). The CDR3 consists of 16 residues. The whole variable domain, remainder taken from reference TRBV19 and TRBJ2-3, is DGGITQSPKYLFRKEGQNVTLSCEQNLNHDAMYWYRQDPGQGLRLIYYSQIVNDFQKGDIAEGYSVSREKKESFPLTVTSAQKNPTAFYLCATQTGTSGVWDTQYFGPGTRLTVL.

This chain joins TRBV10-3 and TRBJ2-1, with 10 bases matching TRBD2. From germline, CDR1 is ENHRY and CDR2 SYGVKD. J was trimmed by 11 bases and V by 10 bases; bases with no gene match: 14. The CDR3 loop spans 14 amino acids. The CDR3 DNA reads TGTGCCACCACCCCCAGAGCGGGGGGGCGTCAGCAGTTCTTC. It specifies CATTPRAGGRQQFF.

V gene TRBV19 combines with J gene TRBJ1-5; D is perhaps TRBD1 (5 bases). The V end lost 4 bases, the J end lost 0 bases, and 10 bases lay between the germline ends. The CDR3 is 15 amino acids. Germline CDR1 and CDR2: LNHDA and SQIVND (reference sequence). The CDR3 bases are TGTGCCAGTAGTACATGGGGGAGTAGCAATCAGCCCCAGCATTTT. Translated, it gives CASSTWGSSNQPQHF.

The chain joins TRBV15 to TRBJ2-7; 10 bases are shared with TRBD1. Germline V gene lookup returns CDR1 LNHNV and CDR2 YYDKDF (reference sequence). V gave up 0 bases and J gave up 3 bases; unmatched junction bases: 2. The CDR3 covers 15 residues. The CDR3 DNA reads TGTGCCACCAGCAGAGAGGGACAGGGGCGCTACGAGCAGTACTTC. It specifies CATSREGQGRYEQYF.

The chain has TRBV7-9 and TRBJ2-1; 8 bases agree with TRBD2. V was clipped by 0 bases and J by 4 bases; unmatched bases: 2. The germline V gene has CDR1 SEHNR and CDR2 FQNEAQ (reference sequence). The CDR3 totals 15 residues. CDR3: CASSLAEREYNEQFF. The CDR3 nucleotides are TGTGCCAGCAGCTTAGCCGAGCGGGAGTACAATGAGCAGTTCTTC. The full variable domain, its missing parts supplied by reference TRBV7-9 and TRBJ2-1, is DTGVSQNPRHKITKRGQNVTFRCDPISEHNRLYWYRQTLGQGPEFLTYFQNEAQLEKSRLLSDRFSAERPKGSFSTLEIQRTEQGDSAMYLCASSLAEREYNEQFFGPGTRLTVL.

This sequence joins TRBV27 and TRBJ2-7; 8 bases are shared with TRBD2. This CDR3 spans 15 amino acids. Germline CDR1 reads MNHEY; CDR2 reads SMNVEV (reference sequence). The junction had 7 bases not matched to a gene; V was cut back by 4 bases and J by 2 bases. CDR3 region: CASSSPHGGAYEQYF. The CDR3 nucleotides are TGTGCCAGCAGTTCCCCCCACGGGGGGGCCTACGAGCAGTACTTC.

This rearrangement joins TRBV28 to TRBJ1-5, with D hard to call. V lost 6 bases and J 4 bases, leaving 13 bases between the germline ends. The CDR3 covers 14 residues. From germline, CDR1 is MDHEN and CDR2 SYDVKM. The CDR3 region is CASRPLPPNQPQHF. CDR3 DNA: TGTGCCAGCAGGCCTTTACCCCCAAATCAGCCCCAGCATTTT.

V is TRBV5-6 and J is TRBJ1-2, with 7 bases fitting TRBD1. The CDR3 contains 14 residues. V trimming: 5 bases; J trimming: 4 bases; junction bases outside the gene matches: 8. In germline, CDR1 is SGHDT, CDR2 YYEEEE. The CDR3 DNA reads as TGTGCCAGCAGTAGCCGACAGGGCCGCTATGGCTACACCTTC. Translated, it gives CASSSRQGRYGYTF.

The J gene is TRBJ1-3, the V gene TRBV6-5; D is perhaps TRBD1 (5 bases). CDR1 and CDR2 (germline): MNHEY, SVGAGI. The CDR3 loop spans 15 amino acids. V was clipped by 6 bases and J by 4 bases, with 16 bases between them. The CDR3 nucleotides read TGTGCCAGCAGGGGGGGGACTTACAGCGGAAACACCATATATTTT. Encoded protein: CASRGGTYSGNTIYF.

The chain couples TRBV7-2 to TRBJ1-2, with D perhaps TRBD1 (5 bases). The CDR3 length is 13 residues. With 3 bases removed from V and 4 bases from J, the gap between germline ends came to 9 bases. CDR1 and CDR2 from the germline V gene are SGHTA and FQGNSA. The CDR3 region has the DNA TGTGCCAGCAGCTTTTCAGGGATCTATGGCTACACCTTC. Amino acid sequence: CASSFSGIYGYTF.

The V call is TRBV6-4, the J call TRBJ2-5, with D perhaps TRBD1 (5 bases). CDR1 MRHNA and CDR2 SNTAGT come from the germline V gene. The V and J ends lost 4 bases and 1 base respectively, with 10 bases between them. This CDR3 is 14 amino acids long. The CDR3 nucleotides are TGTGCCAGCAGTGGGCGACAGTCCCAAGAGACCCAGTACTTC. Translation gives CASSGRQSQETQYF.

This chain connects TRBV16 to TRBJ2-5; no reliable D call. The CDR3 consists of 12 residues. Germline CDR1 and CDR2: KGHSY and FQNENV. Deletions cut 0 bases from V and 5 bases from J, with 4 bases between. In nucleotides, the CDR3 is TGTGCCAGCAGCCAATCTCCTGAGACCCAGTACTTC. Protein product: CASSQSPETQYF.

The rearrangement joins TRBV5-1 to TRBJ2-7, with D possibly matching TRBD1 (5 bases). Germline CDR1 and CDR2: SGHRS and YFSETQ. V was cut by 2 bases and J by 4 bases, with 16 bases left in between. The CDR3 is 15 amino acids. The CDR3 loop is CASSLGVGLEYEQYF. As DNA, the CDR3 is TGCGCCAGCAGCTTAGGGGTGGGGTTGGAGTACGAGCAGTACTTC.

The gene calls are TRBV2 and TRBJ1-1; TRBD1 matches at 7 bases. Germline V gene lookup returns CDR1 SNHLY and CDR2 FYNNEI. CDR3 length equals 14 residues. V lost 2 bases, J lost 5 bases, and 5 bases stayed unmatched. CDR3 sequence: CASSETRRGTEAFF. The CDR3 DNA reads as TGTGCCAGCAGTGAAACTCGCAGGGGGACTGAAGCTTTCTTT.

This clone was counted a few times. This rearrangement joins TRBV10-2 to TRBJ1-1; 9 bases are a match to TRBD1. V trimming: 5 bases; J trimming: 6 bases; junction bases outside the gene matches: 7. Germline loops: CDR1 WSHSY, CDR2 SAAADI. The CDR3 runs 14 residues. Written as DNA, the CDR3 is TGCGCCAGCAGTCGGACAGGGGAGGTCGCTGAAGCTTTCTTT. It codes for CASSRTGEVAEAFF.

This CDR3 reads CASSWGSGGETQYF. CDR3 bases: TGCGCCAGCAGCTGGGGATCAGGAGGGGAGACCCAGTACTTC. The genes are TRBV5-1 and TRBJ2-5; perhaps TRBD2 as D (6 bases). CDR3 length equals 14 residues. V shed 3 bases and J shed 5 bases, with 14 bases lying between them. From germline, CDR1 is SGHRS and CDR2 YFSETQ.